This TCR beta chain originates from a study of control samples from healthy donors and cancer patients. V lost 5 bases to trimming and J lost 6 bases, with 19 bases between them. The V gene's germline CDR1 is MNHEY and CDR2 SVGAGI. CDR3 length equals 15 residues. Measured with immunoSEQ multiplex PCR; TCRdb has only the in-frame clones, and not every one. In the table there are around 75,000 clones, approximately 92% of which are singletons. The sequencing input was blood. This clonotype was obtained from a woman aged 60 to 75 in good health. The V and J genes are TRBV6-5 and TRBJ1-2; unclear D gene. The CDR3 sequence: CASSRDGVLGHGYTF. The CDR3 nucleotides read TGTGCCAGCAGTCGCGACGGGGTACTAGGACATGGCTACACCTTC.